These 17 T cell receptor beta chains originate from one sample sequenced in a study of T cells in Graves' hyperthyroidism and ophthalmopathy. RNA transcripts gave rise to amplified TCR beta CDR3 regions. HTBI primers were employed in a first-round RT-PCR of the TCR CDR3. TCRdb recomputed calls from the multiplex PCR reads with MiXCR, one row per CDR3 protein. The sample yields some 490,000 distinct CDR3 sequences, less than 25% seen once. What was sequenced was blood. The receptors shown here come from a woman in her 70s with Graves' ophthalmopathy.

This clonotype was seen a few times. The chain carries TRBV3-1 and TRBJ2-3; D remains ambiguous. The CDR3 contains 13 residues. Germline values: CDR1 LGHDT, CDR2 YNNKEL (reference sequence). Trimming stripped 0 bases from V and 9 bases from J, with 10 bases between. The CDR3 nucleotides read TGTGCCAGCAGCCAAGAGAGGCTGGGGACGCAGTATTTT. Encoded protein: CASSQERLGTQYF.

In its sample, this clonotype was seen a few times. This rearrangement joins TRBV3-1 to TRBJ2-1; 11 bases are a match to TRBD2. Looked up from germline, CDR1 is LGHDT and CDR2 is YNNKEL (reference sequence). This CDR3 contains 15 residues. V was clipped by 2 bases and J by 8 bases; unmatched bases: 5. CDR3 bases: TGTGCCAGCAGCCAAACTAGCGGGAGTCCTTATGAGCAGTTCTTC. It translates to CASSQTSGSPYEQFF.

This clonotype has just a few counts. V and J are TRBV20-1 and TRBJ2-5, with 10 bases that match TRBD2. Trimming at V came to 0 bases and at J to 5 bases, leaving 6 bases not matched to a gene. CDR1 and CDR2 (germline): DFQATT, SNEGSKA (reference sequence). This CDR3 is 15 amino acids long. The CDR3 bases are TGCAGTGCTAGAGATGCTAGCGGGGGCGAGGAGACCCAGTACTTC. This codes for CSARDASGGEETQYF.

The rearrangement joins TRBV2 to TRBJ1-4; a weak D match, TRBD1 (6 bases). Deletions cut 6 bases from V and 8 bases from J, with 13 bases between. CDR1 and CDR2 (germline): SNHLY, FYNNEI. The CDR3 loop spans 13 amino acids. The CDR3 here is CASSEQGSEKLFF. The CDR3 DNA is TGTGCCAGCAGCGAACAGGGATCAGAAAAACTGTTTTTT.

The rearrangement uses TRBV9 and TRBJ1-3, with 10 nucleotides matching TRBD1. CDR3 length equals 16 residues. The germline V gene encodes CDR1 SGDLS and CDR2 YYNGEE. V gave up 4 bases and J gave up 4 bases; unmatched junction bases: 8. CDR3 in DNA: TGTGCCAGCAGCCTCTGGGACAGGGGAACCGGAAACACCATATATTTT. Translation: CASSLWDRGTGNTIYF.

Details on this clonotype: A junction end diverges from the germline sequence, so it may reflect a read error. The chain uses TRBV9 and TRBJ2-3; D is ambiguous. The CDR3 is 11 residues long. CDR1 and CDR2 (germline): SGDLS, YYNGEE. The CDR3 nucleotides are TGTGCCAGCAGCAACCTAGATGCGCAGTATTTT. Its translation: CASSNLDAQYF.

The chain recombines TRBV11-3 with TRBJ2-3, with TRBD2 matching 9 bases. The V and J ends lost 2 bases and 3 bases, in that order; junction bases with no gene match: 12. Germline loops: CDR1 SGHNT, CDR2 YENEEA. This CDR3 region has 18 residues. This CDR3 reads CASSLLSGIAGDTDTQYF. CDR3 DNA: TGTGCCAGCAGCTTATTGTCAGGTATAGCGGGAGATACAGATACGCAGTATTTT.

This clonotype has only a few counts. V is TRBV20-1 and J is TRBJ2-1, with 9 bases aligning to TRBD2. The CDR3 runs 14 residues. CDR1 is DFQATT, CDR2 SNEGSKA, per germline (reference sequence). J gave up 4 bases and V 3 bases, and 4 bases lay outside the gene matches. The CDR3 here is CSASPTSGYNEQFF. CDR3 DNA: TGCAGTGCTAGCCCCACTAGCGGGTACAATGAGCAGTTCTTC.

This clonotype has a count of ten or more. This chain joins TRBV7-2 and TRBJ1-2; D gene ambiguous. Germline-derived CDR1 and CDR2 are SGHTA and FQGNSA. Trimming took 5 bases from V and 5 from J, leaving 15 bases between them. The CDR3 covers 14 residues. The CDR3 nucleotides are TGTGCCAGCAGCGTACCAATGAGTGCGTATGGCTACACCTTC. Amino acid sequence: CASSVPMSAYGYTF.

In DNA, the CDR3 is TGTGCCAGCAGCCAGGGTCTCTCTGGAAACACCATATATTTT. Its translation is CASSQGLSGNTIYF. The V call is TRBV7-9, the J call TRBJ1-3, with D perhaps TRBD1 (5 bases). Germline CDR1 reads SEHNR; CDR2 reads FQNEAQ (reference sequence). The CDR3 loop spans 14 amino acids. Trimming pared 5 bases from V and 0 bases from J, leaving 8 bases between.

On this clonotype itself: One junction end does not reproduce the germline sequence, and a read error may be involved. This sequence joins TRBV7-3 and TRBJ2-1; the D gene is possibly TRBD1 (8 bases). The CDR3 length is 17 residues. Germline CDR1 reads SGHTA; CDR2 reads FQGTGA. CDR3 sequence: CASSPQGAGARYNEQLF. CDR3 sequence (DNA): TGTGCCAGCAGCCCTCAGGGGGCGGGAGCCCGTTACAATGAGCAGCTCTTC.

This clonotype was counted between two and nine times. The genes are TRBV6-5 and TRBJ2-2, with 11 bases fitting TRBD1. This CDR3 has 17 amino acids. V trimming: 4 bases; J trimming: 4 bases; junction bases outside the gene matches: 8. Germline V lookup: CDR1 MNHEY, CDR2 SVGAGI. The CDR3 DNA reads TGTGCCAGCAGTTCCGATCCGGGACAGGGGGGCACCGGGGAGCTGTTTTTT. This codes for CASSSDPGQGGTGELFF.

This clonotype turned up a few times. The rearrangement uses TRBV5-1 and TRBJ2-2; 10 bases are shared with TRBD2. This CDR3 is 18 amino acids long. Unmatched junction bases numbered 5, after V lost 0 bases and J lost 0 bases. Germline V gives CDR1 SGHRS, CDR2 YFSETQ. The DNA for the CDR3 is TGCGCCAGCAGCTTGGCCAGGACTAGCGGTCCGAACACCGGGGAGCTGTTTTTT. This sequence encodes CASSLARTSGPNTGELFF. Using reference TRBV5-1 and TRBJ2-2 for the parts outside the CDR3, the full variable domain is KAGVTQTPRYLIKTRGQQVTLSCSPISGHRSVSWYQQTPGQGLQFLFEYFSETQRNKGNFPGRFSGRQFSNSRSEMNVSTLELGDSALYLCASSLARTSGPNTGELFFGEGSRLTVL.

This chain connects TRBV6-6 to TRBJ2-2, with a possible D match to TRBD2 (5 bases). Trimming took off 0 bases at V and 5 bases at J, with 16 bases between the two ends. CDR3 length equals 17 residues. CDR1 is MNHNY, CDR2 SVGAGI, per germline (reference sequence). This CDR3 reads CASSYSTILGFTGELFF. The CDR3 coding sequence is TGTGCCAGCAGTTACTCGACTATCTTGGGTTTTACCGGGGAGCTGTTTTTT.

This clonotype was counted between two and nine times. The CDR3 loop reads CASSVVPTGGQDGYTF. Here the CDR3 DNA reads TGTGCCAGCAGCGTAGTCCCGACAGGGGGTCAGGATGGCTACACCTTC. J is TRBJ1-2 and V is TRBV9; 9 bases are shared with TRBD1. J lost 6 bases, V lost 0 bases, and 9 bases had no gene match. The CDR3 extends over 16 amino acids. Germline V gives CDR1 SGDLS, CDR2 YYNGEE.

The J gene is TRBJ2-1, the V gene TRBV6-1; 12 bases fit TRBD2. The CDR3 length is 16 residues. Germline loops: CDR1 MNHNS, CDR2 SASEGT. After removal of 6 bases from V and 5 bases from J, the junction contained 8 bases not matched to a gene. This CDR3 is CASSPGGLAGNNEQFF. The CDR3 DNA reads TGTGCCAGCAGCCCAGGGGGACTAGCGGGTAACAATGAGCAGTTCTTC.

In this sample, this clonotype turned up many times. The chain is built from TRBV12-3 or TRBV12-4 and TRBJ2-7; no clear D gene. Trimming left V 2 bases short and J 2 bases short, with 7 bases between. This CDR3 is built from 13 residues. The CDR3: CASSLNPAYEQYF. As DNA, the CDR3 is TGTGCCAGCAGTTTAAACCCGGCCTACGAGCAGTACTTC.